The following is a TCR beta chain sequence with its context. Its antigen is still unknown. Looked up from germline, CDR1 is SGHRS and CDR2 is YFSETQ. This CDR3 is 15 amino acids long. V shed 4 bases, J shed 3 bases, and the junction held 4 bases outside the gene matches. Amplification used 60 Vbeta primers and 13 Jbeta primers. Original methodology: Roughly 10 million shared chains were among some 80 million unique TCR beta chains counted in a later analysis. The repertoire was sequenced with immunoSEQ multiplex PCR; TCRdb's copy has only in-frame clones and lacks some. V and J calls and clone size are as listed in that table; D and trimming were resolved from the DNA. The sample contains around 160,000 clones, 75% to 90% of which appear only once. This sample was included in a study of cytomegalovirus exposure and HLA in healthy donors. Study observations and caveats: Rates of TCR association differed by HLA locus in a later analysis, with DRB1 highest and HLA-C lowest. Sequencing artifact likely explains a cluster of highly shared sequence variants.

The receptor was derived from a woman younger than 30 in good health and CMV-seronegative. J is TRBJ2-2 and V is TRBV5-1, with 9 bases aligning to TRBD2. Input material: PBMCs. CDR3 DNA: TGCGCCAGCAGCACAGCTAGCGGGGACACCGGGGAGCTGTTTTTT. It specifies CASSTASGDTGELFF.